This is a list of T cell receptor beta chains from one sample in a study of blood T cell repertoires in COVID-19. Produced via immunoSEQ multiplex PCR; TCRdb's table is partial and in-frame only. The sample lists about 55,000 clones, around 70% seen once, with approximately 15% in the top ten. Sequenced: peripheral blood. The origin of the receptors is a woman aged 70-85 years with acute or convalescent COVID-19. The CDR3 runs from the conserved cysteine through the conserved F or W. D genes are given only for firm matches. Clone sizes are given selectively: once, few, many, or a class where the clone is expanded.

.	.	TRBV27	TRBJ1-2	TGTGCCAGCAGTCCAGGGACTTTAGCTAACTATGGCTACACCTTC	CASSPGTLANYGYTF
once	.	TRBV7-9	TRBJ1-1	TGTGCCAGCAGCTCTAGTATTTCCACTGAAGCTTTCTTT	CASSSSISTEAFF
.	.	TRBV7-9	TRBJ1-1	TGTGCCAGCAGCCTAGACAGGCCATATGGGACTGAAGCTTTCTTT	CASSLDRPYGTEAFF
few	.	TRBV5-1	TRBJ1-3	TGCGCCAGCAGCTTAAAGGGGCAATTTTCTGGAAACACCATATATTTT	CASSLKGQFSGNTIYF
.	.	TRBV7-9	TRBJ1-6	TGTGCCTCAGGGGATTTGACGGGCTATTCACCCCTCCACTTT	CASGDLTGYSPLHF
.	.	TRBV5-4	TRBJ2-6	TGTGCCAGCAGCCTAGGAGAGGCTGGGGCCAACGTCCTGACTTTC	CASSLGEAGANVLTF
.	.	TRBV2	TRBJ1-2	TGTGCCAGCAGGGAAGGGAGTGGCTACACCTTC	CASREGSGYTF
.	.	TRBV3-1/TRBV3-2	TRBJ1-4	TGTGCCAGCAGCCAAGGGTTCCCTCGGTCTTTTCGGGGTGAAAAACTGTTTTTT	CASSQGFPRSFRGEKLFF
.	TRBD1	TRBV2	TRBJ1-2	TGTGCCAGCAGTCAGGGACAGGGGGTTTTCTATGGCTACACCTTC	CASSQGQGVFYGYTF
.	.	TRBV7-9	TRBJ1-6	TGTGCCAGCAGCCCGCAGGGGTCGAATTCACCCCTCCACTTT	CASSPQGSNSPLHF
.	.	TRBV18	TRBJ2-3	TGTGCCAGCCTACCACTGGGAGCAGATACGCAGTATTTT	CASLPLGADTQYF
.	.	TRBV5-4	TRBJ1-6	TGTGCCAGCAGCCTGCCGTACCCAGCAGGTTCACCCCTCCACTTT	CASSLPYPAGSPLHF
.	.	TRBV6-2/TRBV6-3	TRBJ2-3	TGTGCCAGCAGCGCCCTAGCGACAGATACGCAGTATTTT	CASSALATDTQYF
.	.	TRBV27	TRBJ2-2	TGTGCCAGCAGTACGACACTCACCGGGGAGCTGTTTTTT	CASSTTLTGELFF
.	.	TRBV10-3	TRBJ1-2	TGTGCCATCAGTGAGGATCTTGGTACAGGCCTGATGGATTCCTATGGCTACACCTTC	CAISEDLGTGLMDSYGYTF
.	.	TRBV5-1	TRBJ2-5	TGCGCCAGCAGCTTGTCTGGGTCCGTCCGGGGTTACCAAGAGACCCAGTACTTC	CASSLSGSVRGYQETQYF